This TCR beta chain is from a study of response to subunit inactivated influenza vaccine. Findings and caveats of the study: It was the authors' suggestion that each seasonal influenza vaccination recruits few new T cells.

TCRdb passed the RT-PCR reads through MiXCR, listing each CDR3 protein once. The data contain 550,000 to 650,000 distinct CDR3 sequences, roughly 12% of them singletons. This CDR3 comprises 17 residues. The germline V gene has CDR1 MNHEY and CDR2 SVGAGI. V shed 0 bases, J shed 5 bases, and the junction held 7 bases outside the gene matches. This clonotype occurred a few times. The antigen is not known. The TCR originated in a man aged 50 to 59 who received an inactivated influenza vaccine. V and J are TRBV6-5 and TRBJ2-5; the match to TRBD2 covers 12 bases. The sequencing here drew on PBMCs from blood, taken on the day of vaccination. In DNA form, the CDR3 reads TGTGCCAGCAGTTACTCGGCTAGCGGGGGGGCCTGGGAGACCCAGTACTTC. Translated: CASSYSASGGAWETQYF.